Below, one TCR beta chain is given with its context. This CDR3 contains 14 residues. Trimming removed 4 bases at V and 1 base at J, with 10 bases between. The V gene's germline CDR1 is MNHEY and CDR2 SMNVEV (reference sequence). In assigning cohorts, the study relied on participant-reported clinical history. This specimen comes from a study of blood T cell repertoires in COVID-19. Study-wide context: Recovery among Cohort 3 donors was established by two negative PCRs, clearance, or symptom resolution. Sources were T cells, B-cell-depleted T cells, or PBMCs; the material itself was cDNA or gDNA.

Methods used by the authors: Nucleated cell counts were estimated from reference gene primer amplification. Sequencing used immunoSEQ multiplex PCR; TCRdb keeps in-frame clones, though not all of them. For V, J and clone size, that table is used; D and trimming come from the DNA. The table has some 180,000 clones, more than 85% seen once. The rearrangement uses TRBV27 and TRBJ1-1; D remains unclear. Sequencing used PBMCs or T cells enriched from blood (not recorded which). The TCR originated in a woman aged 40 to 50 in a cohort exposed to, infected with or recovered from COVID-19 (not recorded which). For the CDR3, the DNA is TGTGCCAGCAGTTCCAGACTGGGGAACACTGAAGCTTTCTTT. It yields the protein CASSSRLGNTEAFF.